This T cell receptor beta chain originates from a study of cytomegalovirus exposure and HLA in healthy donors. Findings and caveats of the study: In the analysis, some V segments, TRBV6-2 and TRBV6-3 included, were excluded as indistinguishable.

V shed 0 bases, J shed 3 bases, and the junction held 4 bases outside the gene matches. Germline V gene data show CDR1 as MRHNA and CDR2 as SNTAGT. The CDR3 consists of 16 residues. Primers: 60 Vbeta forward and 13 Jbeta reverse. TCRdb's table, derived via immunoSEQ multiplex PCR, lists solely in-frame clones and lacks some. The sample has 75,000 to 90,000 clones, 78% seen once. Points on this clone: The antigen is not known.

The genes are TRBV6-4 and TRBJ2-2; 7 bases fit TRBD2. This TCR came from a male donor in good health and CMV-seropositive. The sequenced sample consisted of PBMCs. The CDR3 nucleotides are TGTGCCAGCAGTGACTCGATAGGGAGGGACACCGGGGAGCTGTTTTTT. The encoded protein is CASSDSIGRDTGELFF.